This T cell receptor (beta chain) comes out of a study of T cells after yellow fever vaccination. Study results and limitations: A small share of clonotypes appeared in both CD4 and CD8 compartments.

Concerning this clonotype itself: Its antigen is unknown.

CDR3 length: 15 residues. V was cut by 3 bases and J by 8 bases, with 18 bases left in between. Germline V CDR1 and CDR2: SGHRS, YFSETQ. One entry per CDR3 protein results from TCRdb running MiXCR on the 5' RACE reads. The repertoire holds 310,000 or so distinct CDR3 sequences, with about 6.6% as singletons. This receptor was taken from a young man who received the YFV17D yellow fever vaccine. The specimen was PBMCs, collected approximately 47 days after the first yellow fever vaccination. The chain recombines TRBV5-1 with TRBJ1-3; D is unclear. CDR3 residues: CASSSPESGVDTIYF. The CDR3 DNA sequence: TGCGCCAGCAGCTCCCCGGAAAGTGGTGTGGACACCATATATTTT.